This T cell receptor (beta chain) was identified in a study of cytomegalovirus exposure and HLA in healthy donors. Study results and caveats: Indistinguishable V segments, including TRBV6-2 and TRBV6-3, were excluded.

The PCR made use of 60 Vbeta and 13 Jbeta primers. This table comes from immunoSEQ multiplex PCR, and its TCRdb copy is limited to in-frame clones, with some not included. The data show 150,000 to 200,000 clones, about three quarters seen once. The CDR3 sequence is 17 residues long. The germline gives CDR1 SGHDN, CDR2 FVKESK. The trim removed 2 bases at V and 8 bases at J, leaving 8 bases unmatched. As for this clone: What it binds is unknown.

The receptor comes from a man younger than 35 in good health and CMV-seronegative. The sequenced sample consisted of PBMCs. The rearrangement links TRBV14 to TRBJ2-1, with 14 bases matching TRBD2. DNA of the CDR3: TGTGCCAGCAGCCAAAATATAGCGGGACTAGCGGGGGATGAGCAGTTCTTC. This translates into CASSQNIAGLAGDEQFF.